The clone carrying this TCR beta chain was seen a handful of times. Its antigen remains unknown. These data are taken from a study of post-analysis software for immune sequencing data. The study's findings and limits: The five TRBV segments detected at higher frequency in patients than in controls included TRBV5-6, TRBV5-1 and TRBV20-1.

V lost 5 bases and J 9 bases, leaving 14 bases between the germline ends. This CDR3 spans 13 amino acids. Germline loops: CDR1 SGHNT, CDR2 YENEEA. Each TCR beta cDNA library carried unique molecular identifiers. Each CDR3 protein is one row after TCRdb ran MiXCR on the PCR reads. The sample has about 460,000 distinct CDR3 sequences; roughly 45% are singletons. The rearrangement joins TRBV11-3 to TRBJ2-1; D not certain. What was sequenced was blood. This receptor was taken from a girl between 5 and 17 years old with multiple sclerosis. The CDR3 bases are TGTGCCAGCAGCACCATTGAGAGCAGTGAGCAGTTCTTC. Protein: CASSTIESSEQFF.